These 14 T cell receptor beta chains were sequenced from one sample in a study of blood T cell repertoires in COVID-19. TCRdb keeps only in-frame clones here, not all; method: immunoSEQ multiplex PCR. The table shows roughly 310,000 clones, with roughly 90% occurring only once. The sample taken for sequencing was PBMCs or T cells enriched from blood (not recorded which). These receptors all stem from a man aged 60 to 69 who had recovered from COVID-19.

This chain links TRBV5-1 with TRBJ2-1, with TRBD1 matching 10 bases. The germline CDR1 and CDR2 sequences are SGHRS and YFSETQ. The CDR3 totals 18 residues. The ends lost 4 bases at V and 7 bases at J; junction bases unmatched: 17. The chain's CDR3 is CASSTKGGTGAAGNEQFF. The DNA for the CDR3 is TGCGCCAGCAGCACGAAGGGCGGGACAGGGGCCGCCGGGAATGAGCAGTTCTTC.

This chain uses TRBV7-6 with TRBJ2-7; a possible D gene is TRBD1 (5 bases). This CDR3 has 13 amino acids. V gave up 5 bases and J gave up 2 bases, with 10 bases separating them. CDR1 and CDR2 (germline): SGHVS, FNYEAQ. The CDR3 sequence: CASSLQGTYEQYF. CDR3 in DNA: TGTGCCAGCAGCCTCCAGGGAACCTACGAGCAGTACTTC.

This clone was recorded once. The CDR3 DNA sequence: TGTGCCAGCAGCTTAAAGCCCGTTCTTCTCGGGGACACTGAAGCTTTCTTT. This translates into CASSLKPVLLGDTEAFF. The chain links TRBV7-8 to TRBJ1-1; D remains ambiguous. CDR3 length: 17 residues. The germline gives CDR1 SGHVS, CDR2 FQNEAQ. V lost 2 bases to trimming and J lost 3 bases, with 19 bases between them.

CDR3 sequence (DNA): TGTGCCAGCAGCTTAGCGGGGGGCCCTAGCTCTGGGGCCAACGTCCTGACTTTC. Its protein is CASSLAGGPSSGANVLTF. The rearrangement uses TRBV11-2 and TRBJ2-6; D possibly corresponds to TRBD2 (7 bases). Deletions cut 1 base from V and 0 bases from J, with 13 bases between. Germline lookup yields CDR1 SGHAT and CDR2 FQNNGV. The CDR3 spans 18 residues.

This chain connects TRBV5-4 to TRBJ2-1, with unresolved D. The CDR3 loop spans 15 amino acids. The germline V gene encodes CDR1 SGHNT and CDR2 YYREEE (reference sequence). The V and J ends lost 2 bases and 4 bases respectively, with 13 bases between them. In DNA form, the CDR3 reads TGTGCCAGCAGCTTTCCTAGTCATAGATACAATGAGCAGTTCTTC. Translating gives CASSFPSHRYNEQFF.

The rearrangement uses TRBV5-1 and TRBJ2-2, with TRBD2 as a possible D gene (5 bases). V was clipped by 2 bases and J by 5 bases, with 13 bases between them. Germline V gene data show CDR1 as SGHRS and CDR2 as YFSETQ. CDR3 length: 15 amino acids. CDR3 sequence (DNA): TGCGCCAGCAGCTTATCTCTGTCGGGGACCGGGGAGCTGTTTTTT. Translation gives CASSLSLSGTGELFF. Full variable domain (missing parts from reference TRBV5-1 and TRBJ2-2): KAGVTQTPRYLIKTRGQQVTLSCSPISGHRSVSWYQQTPGQGLQFLFEYFSETQRNKGNFPGRFSGRQFSNSRSEMNVSTLELGDSALYLCASSLSLSGTGELFFGEGSRLTVL.

This clone was found a few times. The chain recombines TRBV21-1 with TRBJ1-1; TRBD1 is the table's D call, not checked against the DNA. TRBV21-1 is a recognized pseudogene. The CDR3 sequence is 15 residues long. The CDR3 region is CASSERGTANTEAFF. CDR3 DNA sequence: TGTGCCAGCAGCGAACGGGGGACAGCGAACACTGAAGCTTTCTTT.

The V and J genes are TRBV27 and TRBJ2-5, with 7 bases that match TRBD2. Trimming removed 4 bases from V and 1 base from J; junction bases left unmatched: 6. The CDR3 covers 15 residues. Germline V CDR1 and CDR2: MNHEY, SMNVEV (reference sequence). Here the CDR3 DNA reads TGTGCCAGCAGTTCTAGCGGAACCTCCCAAGAGACCCAGTACTTC. Protein sequence: CASSSSGTSQETQYF.

The rearrangement links TRBV12-3 or TRBV12-4 to TRBJ1-1; D not certain. V lost 6 bases and J 1 base, leaving 3 bases between the germline ends. This CDR3 region has 11 residues. The CDR3 is CASSRNTEAFF. The CDR3 DNA is TGTGCCAGCAGCCGGAACACTGAAGCTTTCTTT.

The chain employs TRBV4-3 and TRBJ1-5; a weak D match, TRBD1 (6 bases). Trimming cost V 0 bases and J 1 base, with 10 bases left between them. Germline V CDR1 and CDR2: LGHNA, YSLEER. The CDR3 is 16 residues long. The CDR3 spells CASSQDFRGSNQPQHF. Written as DNA, the CDR3 is TGCGCCAGCAGCCAAGATTTCAGGGGCAGCAATCAGCCCCAGCATTTT.

V gene TRBV6-2 or TRBV6-3 combines with J gene TRBJ2-7; D might be TRBD2 (6 bases). This CDR3 has 15 amino acids. Germline CDR1 and CDR2: MNHEY and SVGEGT. The V end lost 6 bases, the J end lost 1 base, and 16 bases lay between the germline ends. CDR3: CASSPTPGRSYEQYF. The DNA of the CDR3 is TGTGCCAGCAGCCCAACTCCCGGGAGATCCTACGAGCAGTACTTC.

The chain couples TRBV5-1 to TRBJ1-1, with 7 bases that match TRBD1. With 1 base clipped from V and 1 base from J, the junction kept 4 bases outside the gene matches. The CDR3 spans 15 residues. In germline, CDR1 is SGHRS, CDR2 YFSETQ. The CDR3 here is CASSLLGQKNTEAFF. DNA of the CDR3: TGCGCCAGCAGCTTGTTGGGACAGAAGAACACTGAAGCTTTCTTT.

This clone has a single count. V and J are TRBV6-5 and TRBJ1-4, with TRBD1 identical over 7 bases. Germline V gene data show CDR1 as MNHEY and CDR2 as SVGAGI. V shed 6 bases and J 1 base; nucleotides not matched to a gene: 5. CDR3 length: 15 residues. CDR3 sequence reads: CASRGWTGTNEKLFF. CDR3 DNA: TGTGCCAGCAGAGGATGGACAGGAACTAATGAAAAACTGTTTTTT.

V gene TRBV7-6 combines with J gene TRBJ2-3, with D possibly matching TRBD2 (6 bases). V was shortened by 4 bases and J by 0 bases, with 17 bases between the two germline ends. The CDR3 consists of 17 residues. Germline V gives CDR1 SGHVS, CDR2 FNYEAQ. CDR3 DNA: TGTGCCAGCAGCTCTTCCCTTAGCGGTTATAGCACAGATACGCAGTATTTT. Its translation: CASSSSLSGYSTDTQYF.